This T cell receptor (beta chain) appears in the sequencing data of a study of CXCR3-negative and CXCR3-positive naive CD8 T cells. Findings and limits, study-wide: The study found comparably high diversity in both naive subsets and much lower diversity in memory CD8+ cells.

The CDR3 contains 16 residues. Details on this clonotype: Its matching antigen is unknown.

5' RACE with UMI labels generated the TRB cDNA libraries. TCRdb re-called the 5' RACE reads and shows each CDR3 protein once, DNA omitted. The sample holds 30,000 to 40,000 distinct CDR3 sequences. Sequencing was done on a sample of memory CD8+ T cells from blood. The chain recombines TRBV12-3 or TRBV12-4 with TRBJ2-3; the D gene TCRdb calls, TRBD2, cannot be checked with no DNA. The source of this sequence is a human donor in good health. Some clones in this sample may be carry-over from other donors' samples. The CDR3 protein is CASRAGVSGSTDTQYF.